Ten or more counts support the clone carrying this T cell receptor (beta chain). The antigen remains unidentified. The sample is drawn from a study of regulatory T cells in long-lasting Graves disease. Study conclusions and caveats: Persistent disease was characterized by preferential usage of TRBV28, TRBJ1-2 and TRBJ2-5.

As for time point: newly diagnosed GD, antithyroid drugs for less than 3 months. Preparation of the TCR library used RNA extracted from PBMCs. Construction of TCR beta libraries relied on iRepertoire HTBI primers and on Arm-PCR targeting CDR3 regions. TCRdb ran MiXCR on the multiplex PCR reads and lists one entry per CDR3 protein. The sample includes 300,000 to 450,000 distinct CDR3 sequences, 15% to 17% seen only once; the top ten take over 20%. V trimming: 0 bases; J trimming: 2 bases; junction bases outside the gene matches: 2. Germline CDR1 reads PRHDT; CDR2 reads FYEKMQ (reference sequence). The CDR3 spans 16 residues.

Here the sequenced sample was peripheral blood mononuclear cells (PBMCs), taken at new diagnosis, from a patient treated with antithyroid drugs. V usage is TRBV13 and J usage is TRBJ2-1; TRBD2 aligns across 9 bases. The sequence came from a female donor with Graves disease. The CDR3 DNA reads as TGTGCCAGCAGCTTAGGTGCGGGAGGGCCCTACAATGAGCAGTTCTTC. Its translation: CASSLGAGGPYNEQFF.